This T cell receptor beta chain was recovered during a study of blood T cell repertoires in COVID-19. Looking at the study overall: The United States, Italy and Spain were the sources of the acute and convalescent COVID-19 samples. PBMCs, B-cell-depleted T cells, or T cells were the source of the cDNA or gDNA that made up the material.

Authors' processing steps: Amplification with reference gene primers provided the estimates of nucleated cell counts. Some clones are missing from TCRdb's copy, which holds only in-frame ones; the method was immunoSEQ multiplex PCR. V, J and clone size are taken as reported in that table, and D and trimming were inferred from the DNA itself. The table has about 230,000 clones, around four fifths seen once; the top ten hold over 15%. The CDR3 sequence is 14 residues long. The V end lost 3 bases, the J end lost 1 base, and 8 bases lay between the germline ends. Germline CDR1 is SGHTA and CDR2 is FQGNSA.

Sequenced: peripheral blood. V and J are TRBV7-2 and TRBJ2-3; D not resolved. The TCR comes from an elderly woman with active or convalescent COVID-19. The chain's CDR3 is CASSFRSRTDTQYF. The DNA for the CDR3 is TGTGCCAGCAGCTTCCGTAGCCGCACAGATACGCAGTATTTT. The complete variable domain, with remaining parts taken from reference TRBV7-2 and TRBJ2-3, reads GAGVSQSPSNKVTEKGKDVELRCDPISGHTALYWYRQSLGQGLEFLIYFQGNSAPDKSGLPSDRFSAERTGGSVSTLTIQRTQQEDSAVYLCASSFRSRTDTQYFGPGTRLTVL.